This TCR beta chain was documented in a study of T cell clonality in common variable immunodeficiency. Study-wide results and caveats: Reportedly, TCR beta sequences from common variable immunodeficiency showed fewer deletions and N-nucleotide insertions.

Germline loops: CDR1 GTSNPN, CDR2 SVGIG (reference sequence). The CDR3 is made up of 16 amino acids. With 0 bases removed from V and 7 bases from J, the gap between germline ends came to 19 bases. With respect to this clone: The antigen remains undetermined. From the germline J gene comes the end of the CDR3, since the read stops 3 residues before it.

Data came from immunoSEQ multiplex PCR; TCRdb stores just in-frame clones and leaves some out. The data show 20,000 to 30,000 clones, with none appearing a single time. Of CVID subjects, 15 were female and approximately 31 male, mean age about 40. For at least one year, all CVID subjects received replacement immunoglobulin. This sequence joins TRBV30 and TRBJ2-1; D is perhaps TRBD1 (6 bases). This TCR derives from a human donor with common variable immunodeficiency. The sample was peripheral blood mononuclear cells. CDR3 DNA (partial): TGTGCCTGGAGTGTAAACCGGGGAAGGGGGTTGAATGAG. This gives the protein CAWSVNRGRGLNE. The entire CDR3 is CAWSVNRGRGLNEQFF.